Following are 24 T cell receptor beta chains from one sample sequenced in a study of blood T cell repertoires in COVID-19. The assay was immunoSEQ multiplex PCR, and TCRdb's table has in-frame clones only and misses some. Among over 100,000 clones listed, approximately 78% were seen once. Sequencing was done on a sample of peripheral blood. These receptors all come from a man in his sixties or seventies with acute or convalescent COVID-19.

This clone was seen a few times. V usage is TRBV29-1 and J usage is TRBJ1-5; 7 positions agree with TRBD1. Germline CDR1 SQVTM, CDR2 ANQGSEA. Losses at the gene ends were 5 bases for V and 2 bases for J; bases not matched to a gene: 12. This CDR3 is built from 16 residues. CDR3 sequence: CSVHALLRGRNQPQHF. CDR3 in DNA: TGCAGCGTTCACGCGCTGTTGAGGGGGCGCAATCAGCCCCAGCATTTT.

This sequence joins TRBV7-9 and TRBJ1-3; 7 bases map to TRBD1. Unmatched junction bases numbered 7, after V lost 4 bases and J lost 4 bases. Germline CDR1 reads SEHNR; CDR2 reads FQNEAQ (reference sequence). The CDR3 has 15 amino acids. CDR3 residues: CASSSPTGTGNTIYF. The CDR3 DNA reads as TGTGCCAGCAGCTCCCCGACAGGGACCGGAAACACCATATATTTT.

The chain combines TRBV9 with TRBJ1-4; D is undetermined. This CDR3 spans 15 amino acids. The V gene's germline CDR1 is SGDLS and CDR2 YYNGEE. Trimming shortened V by 0 bases and J by 6 bases, and 12 bases separated the two germline ends. CDR3 sequence: CASSVDALGDEKLFF. The CDR3 region has the DNA TGTGCCAGCAGCGTAGACGCCCTCGGGGATGAAAAACTGTTTTTT.

V is TRBV28 and J is TRBJ1-5; 7 bases line up with TRBD1. This CDR3 comprises 10 residues. Germline V gene lookup returns CDR1 MDHEN and CDR2 SYDVKM. CDR3 amino acids: CAGGVQPQHF. CDR3 DNA sequence: TGTGCAGGGGGCGTGCAGCCCCAGCATTTT.

V and J are TRBV5-4 and TRBJ1-1, with D possibly TRBD1 on 6 matching bases. Trimming stripped 0 bases from V and 3 bases from J, with 12 bases between. Germline CDR1 and CDR2: SGHNT and YYREEE (reference sequence). The CDR3 contains 15 residues. This CDR3 is CASSLDYREDTEAFF. The CDR3 DNA reads as TGTGCCAGCAGCTTGGACTACAGGGAAGACACTGAAGCTTTCTTT.

J is TRBJ1-5 and V is TRBV5-1; the D gene is possibly TRBD1 (5 bases). Germline-derived CDR1 and CDR2 are SGHRS and YFSETQ. The CDR3 contains 14 residues. The germline V and J ends were trimmed by 0 bases and 5 bases, with 9 bases remaining between them. CDR3 sequence reads: CASSLDAGYQPQHF. CDR3 bases: TGCGCCAGCAGCTTGGATGCAGGGTATCAGCCCCAGCATTTT.

This clone has just one count. The rearrangement uses TRBV30 and TRBJ1-1, with 7 bases fitting TRBD1. The CDR3 loop spans 15 amino acids. V gave up 4 bases and J gave up 6 bases; unmatched junction bases: 14. CDR1 is GTSNPN and CDR2 is SVGIG in the germline V gene (reference sequence). The CDR3 spells CAWKTGSPVLAEAFF. The CDR3 DNA is TGTGCCTGGAAGACAGGGAGCCCTGTTCTGGCTGAAGCTTTCTTT.

This chain links TRBV19 with TRBJ2-1, with D uncertain. The germline V and J ends were trimmed by 5 bases and 0 bases, with 14 bases remaining between them. Germline assignment: CDR1 LNHDA and CDR2 SQIVND (reference sequence). This CDR3 has 16 residues. DNA for the CDR3: TGTGCCAGTAGTCCTTATCCTCCCTTCTCCTACAATGAGCAGTTCTTC. Its protein is CASSPYPPFSYNEQFF. Combining the CDR3 with reference TRBV19 and TRBJ2-1 gives the whole variable domain DGGITQSPKYLFRKEGQNVTLSCEQNLNHDAMYWYRQDPGQGLRLIYYSQIVNDFQKGDIAEGYSVSREKKESFPLTVTSAQKNPTAFYLCASSPYPPFSYNEQFFGPGTRLTVL.

This chain uses TRBV28 with TRBJ1-4; D call uncertain. V was pared by 8 bases and J by 7 bases, with 23 bases between. The V gene's germline CDR1 is MDHEN and CDR2 SYDVKM. CDR3 length: 16 residues. The CDR3 loop is CASGGTEGKRGEKLFF. The CDR3 nucleotides read TGTGCCAGCGGAGGAACTGAAGGGAAGAGAGGTGAAAAACTGTTTTTT.

J is TRBJ1-1 and V is TRBV12-3 or TRBV12-4; TRBD1 agrees at 9 bases. V was clipped by 5 bases and J by 6 bases; unmatched bases: 4. The CDR3 is 13 residues long. The CDR3 DNA sequence: TGTGCCAGCAGTCCGAGACAGGGGGCTGAAGCTTTCTTT. Translating gives CASSPRQGAEAFF.

V is TRBV28 and J is TRBJ1-2; D is unresolved. The V gene's germline CDR1 is MDHEN and CDR2 SYDVKM. Trimming took off 3 bases at V and 0 bases at J, with 11 bases between the two ends. The CDR3 sequence is 15 residues long. CDR3 sequence: CASSFLISPNYGYTF. Written as DNA, the CDR3 is TGTGCCAGCAGTTTCCTAATTTCTCCTAACTATGGCTACACCTTC.

This clone was seen more than once but under ten times. The genes are TRBV6-1 and TRBJ1-5; TRBD1 matches at 11 bases. The CDR3 runs 15 residues. Germline-derived CDR1 and CDR2 are MNHNS and SASEGT. V trimming: 3 bases; J trimming: 7 bases; junction bases outside the gene matches: 5. The chain's CDR3 is CASSETGTGGQPQHF. The CDR3 DNA reads as TGTGCCAGCAGTGAGACCGGGACAGGGGGACAGCCCCAGCATTTT.

The CDR3 sequence: CASSPLAGDYEQYF. CDR3 coding DNA: TGTGCCAGCTCACCGCTAGCGGGGGACTACGAGCAGTACTTC. The rearrangement uses TRBV18 and TRBJ2-7, with 10 bases matching TRBD2. CDR3 length: 14 residues. V was pared by 3 bases and J by 3 bases, with 2 bases of the junction left unmatched. Germline CDR1 reads KGHSH; CDR2 reads LQKENI.

The chain recombines TRBV7-6 with TRBJ1-6; no clear D gene. V was clipped by 1 base and J by 9 bases, with 16 bases between them. This CDR3 region has 16 residues. The germline gives CDR1 SGHVS, CDR2 FNYEAQ. The CDR3 coding sequence is TGTGCCAGCAGCTTAGAATCGGCGGATGGCCGTTCACCCCTCCACTTT. It specifies CASSLESADGRSPLHF. The variable domain in full, with the rest retrieved from reference TRBV7-6 and TRBJ1-6, is GAGVSQSPRYKVTKRGQDVALRCDPISGHVSLYWYRQALGQGPEFLTYFNYEAQQDKSGLPNDRFSAERPEGSISTLTIQRTEQRDSAMYRCASSLESADGRSPLHFGNGTRLTVT.

V gene TRBV5-4 combines with J gene TRBJ2-1; 9 bases are a match to TRBD2. V shed 0 bases and J 9 bases; nucleotides not matched to a gene: 7. Per germline, CDR1 SGHNT and CDR2 YYREEE (reference sequence). The CDR3 runs to 15 residues. The CDR3 loop reads CASSLGGTSRSEQFF. CDR3 in DNA: TGTGCCAGCAGCTTGGGAGGGACTAGCAGGAGTGAGCAGTTCTTC.

DNA for the CDR3: TGTGCCAGCAGCCGGATGGGCCCTGGCTCCTACAATGAGCAGTTCTTC. This gives the protein CASSRMGPGSYNEQFF. This sequence joins TRBV5-4 and TRBJ2-1, with D unresolved. The CDR3 has 16 residues. V dropped 4 bases and J dropped 0 bases, with 14 bases sitting between them. CDR1 is SGHNT, CDR2 YYREEE, per germline (reference sequence).

The chain has TRBV7-3 and TRBJ1-2; possible D gene TRBD1, 6 bases. The CDR3 sequence is 12 residues long. V shed 4 bases and J shed 10 bases, with 13 bases lying between them. In germline, CDR1 is SGHTA, CDR2 FQGTGA. The CDR3 DNA is TGTGCCAGCAGCTCTGAGACAGGCCACTACACCTTC. This codes for CASSSETGHYTF. Together with reference TRBV7-3 and TRBJ1-2, the CDR3 gives the full variable domain: GAGVSQTPSNKVTEKGKYVELRCDPISGHTALYWYRQSLGQGPEFLIYFQGTGAADDSGLPNDRFFAVRPEGSVSTLKIQRTERGDSAVYLCASSSETGHYTFGSGTRLTVV.

With respect to this clone: Other DNA variants within this sample encode the same CDR3. CDR3 amino acids: CASSLGTGNQPQHF. DNA of the CDR3: TGCGCCAGCAGCTTGGGGACTGGGAATCAGCCCCAGCATTTT. V usage is TRBV5-1 and J usage is TRBJ1-5; D is ambiguous. The germline V and J ends were trimmed by 0 bases and 4 bases, with 8 bases remaining between them. From germline, CDR1 is SGHRS and CDR2 YFSETQ. The CDR3 has 14 residues.

The chain recombines TRBV10-1 with TRBJ2-5, with 9 bases aligning to TRBD2. V lost 1 base, J lost 1 base, and 1 base stayed unmatched. The germline CDR1 and CDR2 sequences are WNHNN and SYGVQD (reference sequence). CDR3 length equals 15 residues. The CDR3 here is CASSEWREGQETQYF. CDR3 DNA sequence: TGCGCCAGCAGTGAGTGGCGGGAGGGCCAAGAGACCCAGTACTTC.

The CDR3 coding sequence is TGCGCCAGCAGCGTACAGGGGTTTGGGTCAAAACTGTTTTTT. Translated, it gives CASSVQGFGSKLFF. J is TRBJ1-4 and V is TRBV5-1; 7 bases agree with TRBD1. The germline V gene has CDR1 SGHRS and CDR2 YFSETQ. Losses at the gene ends were 4 bases for V and 10 bases for J; bases not matched to a gene: 10. The CDR3 loop spans 14 amino acids.

The CDR3 bases are TGTGCCAGCAAAGCGGGCTCCTACAATGAGCAGTTCTTC. Amino acids: CASKAGSYNEQFF. V is TRBV2 and J is TRBJ2-1, with TRBD2 as a possible D gene (6 bases). Trimming removed 7 bases at V and 0 bases at J, with 7 bases between. The CDR3 is 13 residues long. The germline gives CDR1 SNHLY, CDR2 FYNNEI.

The chain has TRBV7-3 and TRBJ2-3; perhaps TRBD2 as D (5 bases). Between the trimmed V and J ends, which lost 3 bases and 0 bases, there was a span of 7 bases. CDR1 and CDR2 from the germline V gene are SGHTA and FQGTGA. This CDR3 contains 14 residues. Here the CDR3 reads CASSLRASTDTQYF. The CDR3 DNA follows: TGTGCCAGCAGCTTGAGGGCTAGCACAGATACGCAGTATTTT.

The chain combines TRBV25-1 with TRBJ2-7, with D possibly matching TRBD1 (6 bases). V shed 7 bases and J shed 3 bases, with 16 bases lying between them. CDR1 is MGHDK and CDR2 is SYGVNS in the germline V gene. The CDR3 is made up of 14 amino acids. CDR3: CASIIRDTHYEQYF. CDR3 bases: TGTGCCAGCATAATCCGGGACACTCACTACGAGCAGTACTTC.

This chain links TRBV19 with TRBJ2-1, with a tentative D call TRBD2 (6 bases). The length of the CDR3 is 13 residues. Germline loops: CDR1 LNHDA, CDR2 SQIVND (reference sequence). Between the trimmed V and J ends, which lost 7 bases and 8 bases, there was a span of 15 bases. CDR3 loop: CASTRTNIYEQFF. The CDR3 DNA sequence: TGTGCCAGTACGAGGACTAATATTTATGAGCAGTTCTTC. Using reference TRBV19 and TRBJ2-1 for the parts outside the CDR3, the full variable domain is DGGITQSPKYLFRKEGQNVTLSCEQNLNHDAMYWYRQDPGQGLRLIYYSQIVNDFQKGDIAEGYSVSREKKESFPLTVTSAQKNPTAFYLCASTRTNIYEQFFGPGTRLTVL.